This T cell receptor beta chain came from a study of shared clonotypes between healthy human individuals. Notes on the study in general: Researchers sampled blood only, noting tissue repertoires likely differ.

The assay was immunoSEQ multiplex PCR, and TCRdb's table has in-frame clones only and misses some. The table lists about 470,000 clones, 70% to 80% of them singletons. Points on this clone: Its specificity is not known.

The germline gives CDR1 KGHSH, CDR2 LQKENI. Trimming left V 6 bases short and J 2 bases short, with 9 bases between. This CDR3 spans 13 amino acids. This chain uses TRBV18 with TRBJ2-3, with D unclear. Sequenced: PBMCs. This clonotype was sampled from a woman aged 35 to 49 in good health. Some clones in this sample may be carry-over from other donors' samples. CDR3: CASSPTLTDTQYF. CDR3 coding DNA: TGTGCCAGCTCGCCCACCCTCACAGATACGCAGTATTTT. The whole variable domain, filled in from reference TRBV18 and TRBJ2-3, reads NAGVMQNPRHLVRRRGQEARLRCSPMKGHSHVYWYRQLPEEGLKFMVYLQKENIIDESGMPKERFSAEFPKEGPSILRIQQVVRGDSAAYFCASSPTLTDTQYFGPGTRLTVL.